This TCR beta chain derives from a study of cytomegalovirus exposure and HLA in healthy donors. A multiplex PCR was run with 60 Vbeta primers and 13 Jbeta primers. Some clones are missing from TCRdb's copy, which holds only in-frame ones; the method was immunoSEQ multiplex PCR. The sample yields over 40,000 clones, 60% to 80% seen once. The germline gives CDR1 SGDLS, CDR2 YYNGEE. The CDR3 contains 13 residues. Deletions cut 5 bases from V and 2 bases from J, with 9 bases between. Details on this clone: The antigen remains undetermined.

Study-wide results and limits: Data from an earlier analysis indicated that most TCR beta V segments were productive either about 87% or about 30% of the time. An analysis that came later showed most CMV-associated TCR beta chains appearing HLA-restricted. One cluster of highly shared sequence variants probably arose as a sequencing artifact. The investigators catalogued some 160 TCR beta chains as cytomegalovirus-associated.

Sequencing used PBMCs. The V and J genes are TRBV9 and TRBJ2-3, with D unclear. This sequence originates from a woman aged 40 to 50 in good health and CMV-seropositive. CDR3 sequence reads: CASSEAPTDTQYF. The CDR3 DNA sequence: TGTGCCAGCAGTGAGGCCCCCACAGATACGCAGTATTTT.